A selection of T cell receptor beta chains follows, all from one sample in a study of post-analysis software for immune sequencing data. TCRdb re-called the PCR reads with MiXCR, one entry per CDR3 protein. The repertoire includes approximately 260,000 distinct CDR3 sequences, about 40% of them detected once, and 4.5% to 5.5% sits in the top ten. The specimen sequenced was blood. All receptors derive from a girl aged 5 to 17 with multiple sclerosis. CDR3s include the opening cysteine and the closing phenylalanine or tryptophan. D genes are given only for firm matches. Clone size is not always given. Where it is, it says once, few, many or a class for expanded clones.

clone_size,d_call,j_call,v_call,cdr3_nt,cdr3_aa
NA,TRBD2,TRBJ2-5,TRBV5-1,TGCGTCAGCAGCTCTTCTAGCGGAGAGACCCAGTACTTC,CVSSSSSGETQYF
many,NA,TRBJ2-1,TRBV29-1,TGCAGCGTTGACGAGACAGGATTCTACAATGAGCAGTTCTTC,CSVDETGFYNEQFF
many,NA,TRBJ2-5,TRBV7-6,TGTGCCAGCAGCAAGGGCACAGGGTACGAGACCCAGTACTTC,CASSKGTGYETQYF
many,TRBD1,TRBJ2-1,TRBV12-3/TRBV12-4,TGTGCCAGCAGTTACGGACAGGTTGGAAATGAGCAGTTCTTC,CASSYGQVGNEQFF
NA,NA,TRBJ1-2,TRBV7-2,TGTGCCAGCAGCTTAGAGGGCAGTAACTATGGCTACACCTTC,CASSLEGSNYGYTF
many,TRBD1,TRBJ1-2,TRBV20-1,TGCAGTGCCCGAGGGGGCTGGAGTGGCTACACCTTC,CSARGGWSGYTF
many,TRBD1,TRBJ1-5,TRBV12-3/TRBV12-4,TGTGCCAGCAGTCCCGGGACAGAAGATCAGCCCCAGCATTTT,CASSPGTEDQPQHF
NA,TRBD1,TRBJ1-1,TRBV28,TGTGCCAGCAGAAATAGACAGGGGAACACTGAAGCTTTCTTT,CASRNRQGNTEAFF
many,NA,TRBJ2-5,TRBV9,TGTGCCAGCAGCGGTCCCAGGGCGCAAGAGACCCAGTACTTC,CASSGPRAQETQYF
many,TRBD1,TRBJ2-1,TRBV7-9,TGTGCCAGCAGCTTAGGGGGGGGACAGGGAGGCGATGAGCAGTTCTTC,CASSLGGGQGGDEQFF
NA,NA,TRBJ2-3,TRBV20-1,TGCAGTGCTATACCCAGGGGAGAGGGGTACACAGATACGCAGTATTTT,CSAIPRGEGYTDTQYF
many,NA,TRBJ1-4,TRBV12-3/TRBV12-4,TGTGCCAGCAGGGGCAGGGTGGGAGCAACTAATGAAAAACTGTTTTTT,CASRGRVGATNEKLFF
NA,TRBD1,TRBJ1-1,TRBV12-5,TGTGCTAGTAATAGGGGGCCCATGAACACTAAAGCTTTCTTT,CASNRGPMNTKAFF
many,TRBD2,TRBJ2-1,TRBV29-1,TGCAGCGTTGATTCGACAGTCCCTTCGGGAGGGCCTGGCAATGAGCAGTTCTTC,CSVDSTVPSGGPGNEQFF
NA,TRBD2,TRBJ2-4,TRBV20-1,TGCAGTGCCTCAGTCAGCGGGAGCTTGAACATTCAGTACTTC,CSASVSGSLNIQYF
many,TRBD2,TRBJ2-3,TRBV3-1,TGTGCCAGCAGCCAAGTAGGGACTAGCGGGAACACAGATACGCAGTATTTT,CASSQVGTSGNTDTQYF
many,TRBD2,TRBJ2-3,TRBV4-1,TGCGCCAGCAGCCAGAGACTAGCGGGGGGCAGCACAGATACGCAGTATTTT,CASSQRLAGGSTDTQYF
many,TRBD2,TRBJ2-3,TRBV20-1,TGCAGTGCTAGAGATCCGGCTAGCGGGGGCACAGATACGCAGTATTTT,CSARDPASGGTDTQYF
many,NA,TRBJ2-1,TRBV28,TGTGCCAGCAGTTCCATTGTGGGTGGCGACAATGAGCAGTTCTTC,CASSSIVGGDNEQFF
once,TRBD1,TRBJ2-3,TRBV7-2,TGTGCCAGCAGCTGGACAGGGGAAGATACGCAGTATTTT,CASSWTGEDTQYF
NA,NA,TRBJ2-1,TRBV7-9,TGTGCCAGCAGCTTCTCCACCTACAATGAGCAGTTCTTC,CASSFSTYNEQFF
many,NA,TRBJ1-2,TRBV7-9,TGTGCCAGCAGCGTCAGGGAATATGGCTACACCTTC,CASSVREYGYTF
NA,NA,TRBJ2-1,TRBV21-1,TGTGCCAGCAGCAATGGGGGACGGGCGGGAGATCACAATGAGCAGTTCTTC,CASSNGGRAGDHNEQFF
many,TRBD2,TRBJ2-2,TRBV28,TGTGCCAGCAGATCACCGGGAGGGGGTACCATCACCGGGGAGCTGTTTTTT,CASRSPGGGTITGELFF
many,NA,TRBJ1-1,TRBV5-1,TGCGCCAGCAGCGGAGCTGGGGGCACTGAAGCTTTCTTT,CASSGAGGTEAFF
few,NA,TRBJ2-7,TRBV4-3,TGCGCCAGCAGCCTTAGGCCAACCTACGAGCAGTACTTC,CASSLRPTYEQYF
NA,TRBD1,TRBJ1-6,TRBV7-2,TGTGCCAGCAGCTTAGCGGGCCAGGGGGCGTACTATAATTCACCCCTCCACTTT,CASSLAGQGAYYNSPLHF
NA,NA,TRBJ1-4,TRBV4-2,TGTGTCAGCAGCCATGGGGATTCAACTAATGAAAAACTGTTTTTT,CVSSHGDSTNEKLFF
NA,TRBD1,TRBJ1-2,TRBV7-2,TGTGCCAGCAGCTTAGTTTCGGGACAGGGGTTAAGCTGGGATGGCTACACCTTC,CASSLVSGQGLSWDGYTF
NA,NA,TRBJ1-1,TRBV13,TGTGCCAGCAGCTTAAGGGCAGGGAAGTGGGGCACTGAAGCTTTCTTT,CASSLRAGKWGTEAFF
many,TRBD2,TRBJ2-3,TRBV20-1,TGCAGTGCTATCAAACCTAGCGGGGGAAGCACAGATACGCAGTATTTT,CSAIKPSGGSTDTQYF
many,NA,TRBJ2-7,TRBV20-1,TGCAGTGCTACAAAGAACCGCTTCTCGAGCTCCTACGAGCAGTACTTC,CSATKNRFSSSYEQYF
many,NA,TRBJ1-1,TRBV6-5,TGTGCCAGCACCCGACACCTGAGCACTGAAGCTTTCTTT,CASTRHLSTEAFF
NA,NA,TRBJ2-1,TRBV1,TGCACCAGCAGCCAGTCAGGATCTTACAATGAGCAGTTCTTC,CTSSQSGSYNEQFF
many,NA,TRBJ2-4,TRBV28,TGTGCCAGCAGTCGACCCTTAGCCAAAAACATTCAGTACTTC,CASSRPLAKNIQYF
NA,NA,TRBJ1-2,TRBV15,TGTGCCACCAGCAGAGAATCGGGGAAAACAGACTATGGCTACACCTTC,CATSRESGKTDYGYTF
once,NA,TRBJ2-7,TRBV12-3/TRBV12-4,TGTGCCAGCAGTCCGGTGGCGGGGATTATCTCCTACGAGCAGTACTTC,CASSPVAGIISYEQYF
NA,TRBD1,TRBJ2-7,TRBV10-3,TGTGCCATCAGTGCCCAGACAGGGTTTGGCTACGAGCAGTACTTC,CAISAQTGFGYEQYF
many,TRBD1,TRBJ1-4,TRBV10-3,TGTGCCACCCAGGACAGGGTGGGCGGAAAACTGTTTTTT,CATQDRVGGKLFF
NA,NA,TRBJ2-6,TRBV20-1,TGCAGTGCTAGTTCCGACTCTGGGGCCAACGTCCTGACTTTC,CSASSDSGANVLTF
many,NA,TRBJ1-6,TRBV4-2,TGTGCCAGCAGCCAAGATAGGGTTCCAGGGGCAGGTTCACCCCTCCACTTT,CASSQDRVPGAGSPLHF
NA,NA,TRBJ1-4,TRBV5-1,TGCGCCAGCAGCACGGGACACAGATCGACTAGTGAAAAACTGTTTTTT,CASSTGHRSTSEKLFF
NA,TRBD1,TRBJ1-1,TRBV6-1,TGTGCCAGCAGTGACGGACAGGGGGTCGAAGCTTTCTTT,CASSDGQGVEAFF
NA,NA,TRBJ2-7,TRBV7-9,TGTGCCAGCAGCTTATCCCAAGAGCAGTACTTC,CASSLSQEQYF
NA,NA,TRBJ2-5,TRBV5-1,TGCGCCAGCAGCCGGACGGGGCAGTCCCAAGAGACCCAGTACTTC,CASSRTGQSQETQYF
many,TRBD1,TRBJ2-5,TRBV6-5,TGTGCCAGCAGTCTTTACCTACAGGGGGCTGCGGAGACCCAGTACTTC,CASSLYLQGAAETQYF
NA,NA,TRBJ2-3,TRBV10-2,TGCGCCAGCAGTGGGTCGGCGTGGGGGAGCACAGATACGCAGTATTTT,CASSGSAWGSTDTQYF
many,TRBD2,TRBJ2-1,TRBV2,TGTGCCAGCAATGACCCACTAGCGCCCCACGGCAATGAGCAGTTCTTC,CASNDPLAPHGNEQFF